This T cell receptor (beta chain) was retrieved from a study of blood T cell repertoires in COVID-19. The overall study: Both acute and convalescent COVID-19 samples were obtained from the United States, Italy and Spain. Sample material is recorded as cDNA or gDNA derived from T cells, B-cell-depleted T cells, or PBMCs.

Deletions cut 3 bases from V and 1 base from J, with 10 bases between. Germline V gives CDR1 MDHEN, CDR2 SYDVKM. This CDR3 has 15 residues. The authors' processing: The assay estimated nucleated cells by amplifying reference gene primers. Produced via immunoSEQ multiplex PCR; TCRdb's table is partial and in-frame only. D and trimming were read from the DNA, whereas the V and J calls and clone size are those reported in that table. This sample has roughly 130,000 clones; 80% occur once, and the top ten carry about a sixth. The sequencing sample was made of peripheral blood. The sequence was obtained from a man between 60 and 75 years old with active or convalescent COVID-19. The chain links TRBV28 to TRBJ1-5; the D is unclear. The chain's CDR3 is CASSFPSGSNQPQHF. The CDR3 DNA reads TGTGCCAGCAGTTTCCCCTCGGGGAGCAATCAGCCCCAGCATTTT.